What follows is one TCR beta chain and its context. Its antigen is currently unknown. This record belongs to a study of cytotoxic CD8 clonotypes in ibrutinib-treated CLL. Findings of the study overall: Contraction or stability on treatment characterized the public clonotypes, which were uncommon. Sampling times (in sustained-remission versus progressing patients) were not the same.

The method was immunoSEQ multiplex PCR; TCRdb's version includes in-frame clones alone and lacks a portion of them. The table lists 300,000 or so clones, about 64% of them singletons. Per germline, CDR1 SGHNT and CDR2 YENEEA. This CDR3 has 15 amino acids. Losses at the gene ends were 5 bases for V and 8 bases for J; bases not matched to a gene: 10. About 2 micrograms of genomic DNA from cryopreserved PBMCs went into TCR beta libraries. The rearrangement links TRBV11-3 to TRBJ2-1, with 9 positions matching TRBD1. The sequenced sample was PBMCs, obtained after 36 months of ibrutinib treatment. The source is a human donor with chronic lymphocytic leukemia. CDR3 in amino acids: CASSRGTGRGDEQFF. In DNA form, the CDR3 reads TGTGCCAGCAGCCGGGGGACAGGGCGTGGGGATGAGCAGTTCTTC.